This passage covers 5 T cell receptor beta chains from one sample sequenced in a study of PD-L1 blockade in urothelial cancer (TCRdb year 2017). To prepare the library, the immunoSEQ multiplex PCR assay was applied. The table comes from immuneACCESS by way of TCRdb, which keeps in-frame sequences with V and J called. Part of the clones is missing from these tables; in studies checked, under half for an unresolved V gene and the rest for unknown reasons. Across this sample there are about 120,000 clones, with more than 85% seen only once. The ten largest clones represent over 1.5% of the sample. The sample's time point label, decoded: peripheral blood 6 weeks after treatment start. The sequences come from PBMCs, collected around atezolizumab (anti-PD-L1) treatment. These receptors were taken from a man between 60 and 70 years old with urothelial cancer.

The chain has TRBV2 and TRBJ2-7, with 8 bases lining up with TRBD1. The CDR3 loop spans 12 amino acids. V was pared by 7 bases and J by 2 bases, with 1 base of the junction left unmatched. Per germline, CDR1 SNHLY and CDR2 FYNNEI. The DNA for the CDR3 is TGTGCCAGCATGGGACAGGCCTACGAGCAGTACTTC. It is translated as CASMGQAYEQYF.

There are a few counts of this clone. Different DNA sequences within this sample yield the same CDR3. The chain joins TRBV4-2 to TRBJ1-2; TRBD1 agrees at 8 bases. The V gene end was trimmed by 4 bases and the J gene end by 4 bases; junction bases not matched to a gene: 5. Germline V CDR1 and CDR2: LGHNA, YNFKEQ. The CDR3 sequence is 14 residues long. Here the CDR3 reads CASSPGQGPYGYTF. DNA for the CDR3: TGTGCCAGCAGCCCCGGACAGGGCCCCTATGGCTACACCTTC.

The table lists this clone with a count of one. With a much larger clone just one base away, this may be a read error. The rearrangement uses TRBV7-2 and TRBJ1-1; 8 bases match TRBD1. Unmatched junction bases numbered 2, after V lost 4 bases and J lost 1 base. Germline assignment: CDR1 SGHTA and CDR2 FQGNSA. This CDR3 comprises 14 residues. In DNA form, the CDR3 reads TGTGCCAGCAGCTCCGGACAGGGGAACACTGAAGCTTTCTTT. It encodes CASSSGQGNTEAFF. Based on the CDR3 plus reference TRBV7-2 and TRBJ1-1, the full variable domain is GAGVSQSPSNKVTEKGKDVELRCDPISGHTALYWYRQSLGQGLEFLIYFQGNSAPDKSGLPSDRFSAERTGGSVSTLTIQRTQQEDSAVYLCASSSGQGNTEAFFGQGTRLTVV.

The genes are TRBV11-1 and TRBJ2-3; 7 bases are a match to TRBD1. The V segment lost 5 bases and the J segment 2 bases; nucleotides outside the gene matches: 10. Germline CDR1 SGHAT, CDR2 FQDESV (reference sequence). The CDR3 covers 16 residues. The CDR3 coding sequence is TGTGCCAGCAGCCCAAGACAGGGAAACCCCACAGATACGCAGTATTTT. Amino acids: CASSPRQGNPTDTQYF. The full variable domain, rest sourced from reference TRBV11-1 and TRBJ2-3, is EAEVAQSPRYKITEKSQAVAFWCDPISGHATLYWYRQILGQGPELLVQFQDESVVDDSQLPKDRFSAERLKGVDSTLKIQPAELGDSAMYLCASSPRQGNPTDTQYFGPGTRLTVL.

The V and J genes are TRBV7-9 and TRBJ1-4; no clear D gene. The CDR3 sequence is 17 residues long. V was cut by 1 base and J by 0 bases, with 12 bases left in between. Germline values: CDR1 SEHNR, CDR2 FQNEAQ (reference sequence). The CDR3 protein is CASSLGRGLATNEKLFF. CDR3 nucleotides: TGTGCCAGCAGCTTAGGAAGAGGGTTGGCAACTAATGAAAAACTGTTTTTT.